This T cell receptor beta chain was sequenced during a study of cytomegalovirus exposure and HLA in healthy donors. Points from the study as a whole: The study flagged some 180 TCR beta chains as cytomegalovirus-associated. In a later analysis, a genetic analysis reported fewer productive-TCR N-insertions in an Asian-associated ancestry cluster than the cohort average. There were some V segments, including TRBV6-2 and TRBV6-3, excluded as indistinguishable.

To note about this clone: The antigen remains unidentified.

The PCR was carried out with 60 Vbeta primers and 13 Jbeta primers. Sequencing used immunoSEQ multiplex PCR; TCRdb keeps in-frame clones, though not all of them. Here the sample spans roughly 110,000 clones, 82% being singletons. This CDR3 is 17 amino acids long. Germline V gene lookup returns CDR1 SGHAT and CDR2 FQNNGV. Deletions cut 3 bases from V and 0 bases from J, with 12 bases between. The TCR comes from a woman between 18 and 30 years old in good health and CMV-seronegative. The chain is built from TRBV11-2 and TRBJ1-6, with D possibly matching TRBD1 (5 bases). The sequencing input was PBMCs. The CDR3 DNA reads TGTGCCAGCAGCTTGGGGCTTAGGAGCTCCTATAATTCACCCCTCCACTTT. This sequence encodes CASSLGLRSSYNSPLHF.